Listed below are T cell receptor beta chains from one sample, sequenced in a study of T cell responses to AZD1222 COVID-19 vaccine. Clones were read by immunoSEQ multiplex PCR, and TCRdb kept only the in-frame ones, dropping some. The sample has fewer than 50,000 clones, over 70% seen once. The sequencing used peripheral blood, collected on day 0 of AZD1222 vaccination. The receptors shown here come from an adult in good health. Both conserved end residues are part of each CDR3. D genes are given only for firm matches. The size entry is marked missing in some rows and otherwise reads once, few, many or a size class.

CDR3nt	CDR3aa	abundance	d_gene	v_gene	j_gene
TGTGCCAGCAGTCCGACAGGGGGCTACGAGCAGTACTTC	CASSPTGGYEQYF	-	TRBD1	TRBV6-5	TRBJ2-7
TGTGCCAGCAGCGTAGTGCCACAGGGAAGCACAGATACGCAGTATTTT	CASSVVPQGSTDTQYF	-	-	TRBV9	TRBJ2-3
TGTGCCAGCAGCTTACTGGCAGGGGCCTACGAGCAGTACTTC	CASSLLAGAYEQYF	-	-	TRBV7-2	TRBJ2-7
TGTGCCAGCAGCCAAGATCCAGTACGCGAGCAGTACTTC	CASSQDPVREQYF	few	-	TRBV3-1/TRBV3-2	TRBJ2-7
TGTGCCAGCACTTGGCTCGTTGAAGCTTTCTTT	CASTWLVEAFF	-	-	TRBV2	TRBJ1-1
TGTGCCAGCAGCAAAGGACTAGCCACCGCGAACACCGGGGAGCTGTTTTTT	CASSKGLATANTGELFF	-	TRBD2	TRBV7-9	TRBJ2-2
TGTGCCAGCAGCTTAGGGGCTTCGGGACAGGGTCGGGAGACCCAGTACTTC	CASSLGASGQGRETQYF	-	TRBD1	TRBV7-9	TRBJ2-5
TGTGCCAGCAGCCCTACCCGACCCGAACGCCCCCAGCATTTT	CASSPTRPERPQHF	-	-	TRBV16	TRBJ1-5
TGTGCCAGCAGCCAAGACTGGGACAGGGAGACCGGGGAGCTGTTTTTT	CASSQDWDRETGELFF	-	TRBD1	TRBV4-2	TRBJ2-2
TGTGCCAGCAGTTTAAGGGCAGACACCTACGAGCAGTACTTC	CASSLRADTYEQYF	-	-	TRBV27	TRBJ2-7
TGTGCCAGCAGTGGGGACGGGGGTTCACCCCTCCACTTT	CASSGDGGSPLHF	-	-	TRBV3-1/TRBV3-2	TRBJ1-6
TGTGCCACCAGCAAGCCAAGGGGAAACACCATATATTTT	CATSKPRGNTIYF	-	-	TRBV15	TRBJ1-3
TGTGCCAGCAGCTTGGCCGTATCACAGGGAGTTGGCTACACCTTC	CASSLAVSQGVGYTF	-	-	TRBV5-5	TRBJ1-2
TGTGCCAGTAGTATAGCCGGCAGGGGGCAGGTCACTGAAGCTTTCTTT	CASSIAGRGQVTEAFF	-	TRBD1	TRBV19	TRBJ1-1
TGTGCCAGCAGCTTAAGGCGAGTGGATACGCAGTATTTT	CASSLRRVDTQYF	few	-	TRBV11-1	TRBJ2-3
TGTGCCAGCAGTTTTTTCTCAGGGGTTGAGGGCTACACCTTC	CASSFFSGVEGYTF	-	-	TRBV28	TRBJ1-2
TGTGCCAGCATGCATGGGGGGGGCAGGACAGATACGCAGTATTTT	CASMHGGGRTDTQYF	-	-	TRBV28	TRBJ2-3
TGCAGCACCGAACCCGCCGACAGGGAAACCTACAATGAGCAGTTCTTC	CSTEPADRETYNEQFF	-	TRBD1	TRBV29-1	TRBJ2-1
TGTGCCAGCAGCGCTGGGGACCCCAGGGGAGAGCAGTTCTTC	CASSAGDPRGEQFF	-	-	TRBV2	TRBJ2-1
TGTGCCAGCAGCCTCAGTGACAGGGGGCGAAATGGCTACACCTTC	CASSLSDRGRNGYTF	few	TRBD1	TRBV3-1/TRBV3-2	TRBJ1-2
TGTGCCAGCAGCTTAGGAGGGGGGACAGTCTCCTACGAGCAGTACTTC	CASSLGGGTVSYEQYF	-	-	TRBV7-2	TRBJ2-7
TGTGCCAGCAGCTCACAGGGATCTATGGGCTACACCTTC	CASSSQGSMGYTF	-	-	TRBV5-6	TRBJ1-2
TGTGCCAGCAGTTTCGCCCTACCGGTAGATACGCAGTATTTT	CASSFALPVDTQYF	-	-	TRBV7-9	TRBJ2-3
TGTGCCAGCAGCTTAGATCAGGGAGTCCACAATGAGCAGTTCTTC	CASSLDQGVHNEQFF	-	-	TRBV5-4	TRBJ2-1
TGTGCCAGCAGTGAATTTAAATATGGCTACACCTTC	CASSEFKYGYTF	-	-	TRBV6-1	TRBJ1-2
TGCAGCGTACCAGCACCCATGAACACTGAAGCTTTCTTT	CSVPAPMNTEAFF	-	-	TRBV29-1	TRBJ1-1
TGTGCCAGCAGTTACCCTGGGGTGGGACAGCCCCAGCATTTT	CASSYPGVGQPQHF	-	-	TRBV6-5	TRBJ1-5
TGTGCCAGCAGCTTCGAGGTGGGGACAGCCTGGGCAAACTATGGCTACACCTTC	CASSFEVGTAWANYGYTF	-	TRBD1	TRBV7-8	TRBJ1-2
TGTGCCAGTAGTCTCCAGTTAGCCAAAAACATTCAGTACTTC	CASSLQLAKNIQYF	-	-	TRBV19	TRBJ2-4
TGTGCCAGCAGCCCCTCGGACAGGGCGGTGGGAGGAAACACCATATATTTT	CASSPSDRAVGGNTIYF	-	TRBD1	TRBV4-2	TRBJ1-3